This T cell receptor beta chain was identified in a study of T cell responses to AZD1222 COVID-19 vaccine. Study results and caveats: The breadth and depth of Spike-specific TCRs increased once two AZD1222 doses had been given. Of spike-specific TCRs, nearly half reportedly target regions left unmutated in variants.

Some clones are missing from TCRdb's copy, which holds only in-frame ones; the method was immunoSEQ multiplex PCR. The sample yields around 190,000 clones, 94% seen once. A remark on this clone: The antigen remains undetermined.

Trimming left V 5 bases short and J 2 bases short, with 6 bases between. The CDR3 is made up of 12 amino acids. From germline, CDR1 is SGHTA and CDR2 FQGNSA. This chain joins TRBV7-2 and TRBJ1-2; perhaps TRBD1 as D (6 bases). The TCR originated in an adult who received the AZD1222 COVID-19 vaccine. Sequences were derived from peripheral blood, sampled 28 days after the second AZD1222 dose. The CDR3 reads CASSDRNYGYTF. CDR3 in DNA: TGTGCCAGCAGCGACAGGAACTATGGCTACACCTTC.